This T cell receptor beta chain stems from a study of tumor-infiltrating lymphocytes in oesophageal squamous cell carcinoma. By its share, this clonotype is medium-sized. Relative to the germline gene, one junction end is altered; a read error may explain this. The length of the CDR3 is 13 residues. CDR1 and CDR2 from the germline V gene are SSHAT and FNYEAQ (reference sequence). TCRdb itself ran the PCR reads through MiXCR, one entry per CDR3 protein. This table holds fewer than 7,500 distinct CDR3 sequences, approximately 15% found once. The V gene is TRBV7-7, the J gene TRBJ2-2; D might be TRBD1 (6 bases). This TCR came from a male donor with esophageal squamous cell carcinoma. What was sequenced was esophageal tumor tissue. The CDR3, as DNA: TGTGCTAGCAGCCGGACAGCCCACGGGGAGCTGTTTTTT. Translated, it gives CASSRTAHGELFF. Based on the CDR3 plus reference TRBV7-7 and TRBJ2-2, the full variable domain is GAGVSQSPRYKVTKRGQDVTLRCDPISSHATLYWYQQALGQGPEFLTYFNYEAQPDKSGLPSDRFSAERPEGSISTLTIQRTEQRDSAMYRCASSRTAHGELFFGEGSRLTVL.